These 26 T cell receptor beta chains share one sample of origin, sequenced in a study of breast tumors, draining lymph nodes, adjacent tissues. Axillary draining lymph nodes of breast cancer patients supplied the node samples. TCRdb analysed the multiplex PCR reads with MiXCR anew, one entry per CDR3 protein. The sample yields about 180,000 distinct CDR3 sequences, 30% to 35% seen once. The sequencing input was axillary lymph node tissue. All receptors derive from a female donor with breast cancer. Some clones in this sample may be carry-over from other donors' samples.

The V call is TRBV20-1, the J call TRBJ2-5; the match to TRBD2 covers 7 bases. The CDR3 loop spans 14 amino acids. The ends lost 5 bases at V and 3 bases at J; junction bases unmatched: 9. The germline gives CDR1 DFQATT, CDR2 SNEGSKA (reference sequence). The CDR3 coding sequence is TGCAGTGCTGCCGGGAGGAAAATAAAAGAGACCCAGTACTTC. It yields the protein CSAAGRKIKETQYF.

This clonotype was seen at least ten times. The chain recombines TRBV20-1 with TRBJ2-7, with 7 bases lining up with TRBD1. CDR1 is DFQATT and CDR2 is SNEGSKA in the germline V gene (reference sequence). Losses at the gene ends were 1 base for V and 1 base for J; bases not matched to a gene: 7. The CDR3 contains 15 residues. The chain's CDR3 is CSARGGGLHSYEQYF. The CDR3 coding sequence is TGCAGTGCTAGAGGAGGGGGCCTCCATTCCTACGAGCAGTACTTC.

A remark on this clonotype: A read error may be the cause here, since a much bigger clone is one base away. The rearrangement joins TRBV20-1 to TRBJ2-7; TRBD2 matches at 12 bases. Germline V gene lookup returns CDR1 DFQATT and CDR2 SNEGSKA (reference sequence). CDR3 length equals 14 residues. V trimming: 5 bases; J trimming: 6 bases; junction bases outside the gene matches: 8. CDR3 coding DNA: TGCAGTGCTCCTACTAGCGGGAGGTTTTCCGAGCAGTACTTC. Protein: CSAPTSGRFSEQYF.

Ten or more counts support this clonotype. The genes are TRBV2 and TRBJ1-5; D is unresolved. This CDR3 region has 15 residues. Trimming removed 2 bases from V and 0 bases from J, with 8 bases in between. CDR1 is SNHLY, CDR2 FYNNEI, per germline. The CDR3 coding sequence is TGTGCCAGCAGTGAATTGCGCAATAGCAATCAGCCCCAGCATTTT. Translated: CASSELRNSNQPQHF.

The chain has TRBV29-1 and TRBJ2-7, with 10 bases lining up with TRBD1. Germline values: CDR1 SQVTM, CDR2 ANQGSEA. This CDR3 spans 17 amino acids. After removal of 1 base from V and 0 bases from J, the junction contained 9 bases not matched to a gene. In DNA, the CDR3 is TGCAGCGTTGAAGGTTGGACAGGGGGGACAGCCTCCTACGAGCAGTACTTC. Translating it yields CSVEGWTGGTASYEQYF.

This clonotype showed up many times. The V gene is TRBV7-9, the J gene TRBJ1-2; D perhaps matches TRBD1 (5 bases). The germline V gene encodes CDR1 SEHNR and CDR2 FQNEAQ (reference sequence). The CDR3 is 15 residues long. Trimming removed 3 bases from V and 7 bases from J, with 18 bases in between. The CDR3 reads CASSLGGNPIRGYTF. Here the CDR3 DNA reads TGTGCCAGCAGCTTGGGGGGGAACCCGATTCGTGGCTACACCTTC. The entire variable domain, with the rest obtained from reference TRBV7-9 and TRBJ1-2, is as follows: DTGVSQNPRHKITKRGQNVTFRCDPISEHNRLYWYRQTLGQGPEFLTYFQNEAQLEKSRLLSDRFSAERPKGSFSTLEIQRTEQGDSAMYLCASSLGGNPIRGYTFGSGTRLTVV.

For this clonotype: The CDR3 carries no conserved terminal phenylalanine or tryptophan, so it likely arises from a read error. It is unclear where the CDR3 begins or ends on the DNA, so no DNA is shown, and the CDR3 is as TCRdb lists it. The chain has TRBV7-9 and TRBJ1-5; TRBD1 reflects the table's D call only, with no check against the DNA. From its first to its last residue, the CDR3 has 11 amino acids. CDR1 is SEHNR and CDR2 is FQNEAQ in the germline V gene (reference sequence). The CDR3 reads CASSSRDTGQI.

This clonotype was seen repeatedly, ten times or more. The chain employs TRBV9 and TRBJ1-4; no reliable D call. The CDR3 runs 17 residues. Trimming pared 3 bases from V and 8 bases from J, leaving 23 bases between. The germline V gene encodes CDR1 SGDLS and CDR2 YYNGEE. CDR3 in DNA: TGTGCCAGCAGCGCCCGAGGCCAATTAGGGCCATCGGAAAAACTGTTTTTT. As protein: CASSARGQLGPSEKLFF.

This rearrangement joins TRBV18 to TRBJ2-1, with 12 bases aligning to TRBD2. CDR3 length: 17 residues. Per germline, CDR1 KGHSH and CDR2 LQKENI. J lost 7 bases, V lost 3 bases, and 10 bases had no gene match. CDR3 residues: CASSPSLAGGPGNEQFF. The CDR3 bases are TGTGCCAGCTCACCCTCCCTAGCGGGAGGGCCGGGGAATGAGCAGTTCTTC.

Notes on this clonotype: The junction shows a germline mismatch at one end, possibly a read error. The genes are TRBV7-9 and TRBJ1-2, with a weak D call TRBD1 (6 bases). Germline CDR1 SEHNR, CDR2 FQNEAQ (reference sequence). This CDR3 contains 14 residues. CDR3 loop: CASSCPGRGDGYAF. CDR3 sequence (DNA): TGTGCCAGCAGCTGCCCCGGGAGGGGGGATGGCTACGCCTTC. The whole variable domain, filled in from reference TRBV7-9 and TRBJ1-2, reads DTGVSQNPRHKITKRGQNVTFRCDPISEHNRLYWYRQTLGQGPEFLTYFQNEAQLEKSRLLSDRFSAERPKGSFSTLEIQRTEQGDSAMYLCASSCPGRGDGYAFGSGTRLTVV.

This clonotype has at least ten counts. Written as DNA, the CDR3 is TGTGCCATCAGTGAGAGCGGGGGCGCGGGCAATGAGCAGTTCTTC. Its translation: CAISESGGAGNEQFF. This chain joins TRBV10-3 and TRBJ2-1; 8 bases line up with TRBD2. The ends lost 2 bases at V and 6 bases at J; junction bases unmatched: 6. The CDR3 extends over 15 amino acids. CDR1 ENHRY and CDR2 SYGVKD come from the germline V gene.

The V and J genes are TRBV28 and TRBJ1-6; 9 positions agree with TRBD1. V dropped 3 bases and J dropped 15; count of bases not matched to a gene: 6. Germline CDR1 MDHEN, CDR2 SYDVKM. This CDR3 has 13 residues. The CDR3: CASSFGTGPYLHF. CDR3 coding DNA: TGTGCCAGCAGTTTCGGGACAGGGCCGTACCTCCACTTT.

This clonotype occurred many times. The rearrangement joins TRBV2 to TRBJ2-1; TRBD2 matches 7 bases. J was trimmed by 10 bases and V by 10 bases; bases with no gene match: 16. The CDR3 spans 14 residues. The germline gives CDR1 SNHLY, CDR2 FYNNEI. The CDR3 nucleotides are TGTGCCACTATGGGGTCTAGCGGAACATACGAGCAGTTCTTC. Residues: CATMGSSGTYEQFF.

At least ten counts were recorded for this clonotype. The chain joins TRBV20-1 to TRBJ2-7; 8 bases line up with TRBD1. CDR3 size: 14 residues. In germline, CDR1 is DFQATT, CDR2 SNEGSKA (reference sequence). The V and J ends lost 6 bases and 1 base, in that order; junction bases with no gene match: 8. CDR3 amino acids: CSAEDREASYEQYF. DNA for the CDR3: TGCAGTGCAGAGGACAGGGAGGCATCCTACGAGCAGTACTTC.

This clonotype was recorded many times. The V and J genes are TRBV12-3 or TRBV12-4 and TRBJ2-7; a possible D gene is TRBD1 (6 bases). This CDR3 region has 12 residues. The germline V and J ends were trimmed by 6 bases and 6 bases, with 12 bases remaining between them. CDR3 amino acids: CASSKQGLEQYF. In nucleotides, the CDR3 is TGTGCCAGCAGCAAACAGGGTCTCGAGCAGTACTTC.

This clonotype came up many times. The chain is built from TRBV4-1 and TRBJ2-1; TRBD1 matches at 9 bases. CDR3 length: 16 residues. V was clipped by 3 bases and J by 1 base; unmatched bases: 4. The germline V gene has CDR1 MGHRA and CDR2 YSYEKL. The DNA for the CDR3 is TGCGCCAGCAGCCAGGGACAGGGAGGGTCCTACAATGAGCAGTTCTTC. It translates to CASSQGQGGSYNEQFF.

In this sample, this clonotype turned up many times. The DNA for the CDR3 is TGTGCCACCAGCAGAGAGCTCCCGACGAGCACAGATACGCAGTATTTT. This gives the protein CATSRELPTSTDTQYF. The V call is TRBV15, the J call TRBJ2-3; D gene unclear. V was pared by 0 bases and J by 0 bases, with 10 bases between. Per germline, CDR1 LNHNV and CDR2 YYDKDF (reference sequence). The CDR3 is 16 residues long.

This clonotype was counted many times. J is TRBJ2-3 and V is TRBV19; 16 bases match TRBD2. Losses at the gene ends were 4 bases for V and 2 bases for J; bases not matched to a gene: 12. The germline gives CDR1 LNHDA, CDR2 SQIVND (reference sequence). The CDR3 has 20 amino acids. CDR3: CASSKGLAGGSNLYTDTQYF. In DNA, the CDR3 is TGTGCCAGTAGTAAGGGACTAGCGGGAGGGTCCAACCTATACACAGATACGCAGTATTTT.

The rearrangement uses TRBV24-1 and TRBJ1-5, with TRBD1 identical over 8 bases. CDR1 is KGHDR and CDR2 is SFDVKD in the germline V gene. CDR3 length: 16 amino acids. J lost 4 bases, V lost 5 bases, and 9 bases had no gene match. The CDR3 region is CATSGPSGGYNQPQHF. As DNA, the CDR3 is TGTGCCACCAGTGGTCCTTCAGGGGGCTATAATCAGCCCCAGCATTTT.

This clonotype has a handful of counts. V and J are TRBV27 and TRBJ2-7, with D perhaps TRBD1 (5 bases). Germline V gene lookup returns CDR1 MNHEY and CDR2 SMNVEV (reference sequence). The CDR3 consists of 14 residues. The V end lost 0 bases, the J end lost 4 bases, and 10 bases lay between the germline ends. The CDR3 DNA reads as TGTGCCAGCAGTTTATCAGGGGCCGGTTACGAGCAGTACTTC. It is translated as CASSLSGAGYEQYF.

This clonotype was seen at least ten times. The J gene is TRBJ1-4, the V gene TRBV5-5, with 7 bases aligning to TRBD1. The trim removed 0 bases at V and 3 bases at J, leaving 5 bases unmatched. CDR3 length: 16 amino acids. In germline, CDR1 is SGHKS, CDR2 YYEKEE (reference sequence). CDR3 residues: CASSLDGQAANEKLFF. CDR3 nucleotide sequence: TGTGCCAGCAGCTTGGATGGACAGGCAGCTAATGAAAAACTGTTTTTT. The full variable domain, in which reference TRBV5-5 and TRBJ1-4 provide the parts outside the CDR3, is DAGVTQSPTHLIKTRGQQVTLRCSPISGHKSVSWYQQVLGQGPQFIFQYYEKEERGRGNFPDRFSARQFPNYSSELNVNALLLGDSALYLCASSLDGQAANEKLFFGSGTQLSVL.

The rearrangement uses TRBV7-9 and TRBJ1-2; no firm D call. The CDR3 runs to 12 residues. The ends were cut back, 4 bases at V and 8 bases at J, with 11 bases in the middle. Germline-derived CDR1 and CDR2 are SEHNR and FQNEAQ (reference sequence). This CDR3 reads CASSSETKGYTF. The DNA for the CDR3 is TGTGCCAGCAGCTCCGAGACTAAAGGCTACACCTTC.

A remark on this clonotype: With a much larger clone just one base away, this may be a read error. V usage is TRBV3-2 and J usage is TRBJ2-7; the DNA was not used to check the table's D call, TRBD2. TRBV3-2 is assigned pseudogene status. The CDR3 is made up of 16 amino acids. CDR3 in amino acids: CASSQRSAGGTYEQYF. The CDR3 bases are TGTGCCAGCAGCCAAAGAAGTGCGGGGGGAACCTACGAGCAGTACTTC.

Notes on this clonotype: A much bigger clone sits one base away, suggesting this may be a read error. The chain is built from TRBV5-5 and TRBJ2-7; the D is unclear. The CDR3 is 15 residues long. CDR1 is SGHKS, CDR2 YYEKEE, per germline (reference sequence). The CDR3 protein is CASSLGSWNSCEQYF. Here the CDR3 DNA reads TGTGCCAGCAGCTTAGGTTCTTGGAACTCCTGCGAGCAGTACTTC.

This clonotype was detected ten times or more. The rearrangement uses TRBV12-3 or TRBV12-4 and TRBJ2-1, with 13 bases lining up with TRBD2. Trimming removed 7 bases from V and 8 bases from J; junction bases left unmatched: 5. The CDR3 is 14 amino acids. This CDR3 is CASTPGLAGYEQFF. CDR3 nucleotides: TGTGCCAGCACCCCGGGACTAGCGGGATATGAGCAGTTCTTC.

This clonotype was counted ten times or more. The chain is built from TRBV2 and TRBJ2-7; TRBD1 matches 7 bases. CDR1 and CDR2 from the germline V gene are SNHLY and FYNNEI. This CDR3 has 13 residues. After removal of 6 bases from V and 4 bases from J, the junction contained 6 bases not matched to a gene. For the CDR3, the DNA is TGTGCCAGCAGAGAACAGGGGCAGTACGAGCAGTACTTC. This codes for CASREQGQYEQYF.